This entry features one T cell receptor (beta chain) sequence. Its antigen is not identified. The protocol was immunoSEQ multiplex PCR, while the TCRdb copy is restricted to in-frame clones and leaves out a portion. The sample has some 85,000 clones, about 89% seen once. This specimen comes from a study of OX40 agonist ivuxolimab in advanced cancers. Study at large: While on treatment, patients had intravenous ivuxolimab at 0.01 to 10 mg/kg every 2 weeks. Study results and caveats: CD8+ T cells (on average) carried more expanded clones than CD4+ T cells.

The germline V gene encodes CDR1 MNHEY and CDR2 SVGAGI. CDR3 length: 15 amino acids. The germline V and J ends were trimmed by 2 bases and 1 base, with 11 bases remaining between them. The clonotype comes from an adult with an advanced solid tumor such as melanoma, head and neck, liver or kidney cancer. The specimen was CD4+ or CD8+ T cells sorted from blood, collected in a trial of the OX40 agonist ivuxolimab. J is TRBJ1-2 and V is TRBV6-5; possibly TRBD1 for D (6 bases). This CDR3 reads CASSYRGRGNYGYTF. In DNA, the CDR3 is TGTGCCAGCAGTTACCGGGGGCGAGGTAACTATGGCTACACCTTC.